This T cell receptor beta chain emerged from a study of preoperative IRX-2 immunotherapy in early breast cancer. The table came from immunoSEQ multiplex PCR; TCRdb's copy has only in-frame clones and leaves some out. The sample holds about 42,000 clones; around 77% are singletons and the top ten take over 1%. Germline lookup yields CDR1 LNHDA and CDR2 SQIVND (reference sequence). V gave up 3 bases and J gave up 0 bases, with 14 bases separating them. CDR3 length: 17 amino acids. This sample's treatment: preoperative locoregional IRX-2 cytokine immunotherapy. This phase Ib study tested locoregional IRX-2 cytokine immunotherapy given before surgery.

V and J are TRBV19 and TRBJ2-2; D call uncertain. The TCR originated in a human donor with breast cancer. The sequencing here drew on tumor tissue, taken after IRX-2 immunotherapy. Here the CDR3 DNA reads TGTGCCAGTAGTATGTCGGGCGGTCTAACGAACACCGGGGAGCTGTTTTTT. Amino acid sequence: CASSMSGGLTNTGELFF.